A selection of T cell receptor beta chains follows, all from one sample in a study of blood T cell repertoires in COVID-19. Only in-frame clones appear in the TCRdb table, and some are missing; sequencing was by immunoSEQ multiplex PCR. This table has 540,000 or so clones, roughly 89% appearing once. Sequencing was performed on peripheral blood. Receptors were obtained from a woman aged 45 to 65 with COVID-19, enrolled during active disease. CDR3s include the opening cysteine and the closing phenylalanine or tryptophan. Each record gives: V gene, J gene, D gene, clone size, CDR3 protein, CDR3 DNA. A D gene is named only where the DNA matches it firmly. The size of a clone is reported for some rows only, either as once, few or many, or as a class for expanded clones.

v_call: TRBV19; j_call: TRBJ2-1; d_call: .; clone_size: .; cdr3_aa: CASSIYNEQFF; cdr3_nt: TGTGCCAGTAGTATTTATAATGAGCAGTTCTTC
v_call: TRBV2; j_call: TRBJ1-3; d_call: .; clone_size: .; cdr3_aa: CASSDTGSGNTIYF; cdr3_nt: TGTGCCAGCAGTGATACGGGTTCTGGAAACACCATATATTTT
v_call: TRBV12-5; j_call: TRBJ2-1; d_call: .; clone_size: .; cdr3_aa: CASVPDYHNEQFF; cdr3_nt: TGTGCTAGTGTTCCGGACTATCACAATGAGCAGTTCTTC
v_call: TRBV28; j_call: TRBJ2-3; d_call: .; clone_size: .; cdr3_aa: CASSAGTDTQYF; cdr3_nt: TGTGCCAGCAGTGCAGGGACAGATACGCAGTATTTT
v_call: TRBV19; j_call: TRBJ2-6; d_call: .; clone_size: .; cdr3_aa: CASSIQGLGISGANVLTF; cdr3_nt: TGTGCCAGTAGTATTCAGGGACTCGGGATTTCTGGGGCCAACGTCCTGACTTTC
v_call: TRBV27; j_call: TRBJ2-5; d_call: .; clone_size: .; cdr3_aa: CASSPGQQETQYF; cdr3_nt: TGTGCCAGCAGTCCAGGACAGCAAGAGACCCAGTACTTC
v_call: TRBV3-1/TRBV3-2; j_call: TRBJ1-1; d_call: .; clone_size: .; cdr3_aa: CASSPRLADTEAFF; cdr3_nt: TGTGCCAGCAGCCCACGATTAGCCGACACTGAAGCTTTCTTT
v_call: TRBV5-1; j_call: TRBJ1-6; d_call: .; clone_size: once; cdr3_aa: CASSNRTGTNSPLHF; cdr3_nt: TGCGCCAGCAGCAATCGAACAGGGACGAATTCACCCCTCCACTTT
v_call: TRBV2; j_call: TRBJ2-7; d_call: .; clone_size: few; cdr3_aa: CASSRLEDDEQYF; cdr3_nt: TGTGCCAGCAGTCGACTAGAGGACGACGAGCAGTACTTC
v_call: TRBV10-3; j_call: TRBJ1-4; d_call: TRBD1; clone_size: once; cdr3_aa: CATRGGGLRGEKLFF; cdr3_nt: TGTGCCACCCGAGGAGGGGGCTTACGGGGTGAAAAACTGTTTTTT
v_call: TRBV12-3/TRBV12-4; j_call: TRBJ1-5; d_call: .; clone_size: few; cdr3_aa: CASSQGFQPQHF; cdr3_nt: TGTGCCAGCAGTCAGGGATTTCAGCCCCAGCATTTT
v_call: TRBV2; j_call: TRBJ2-2; d_call: .; clone_size: .; cdr3_aa: CASRTNTGELFF; cdr3_nt: TGTGCCAGCAGAACTAACACCGGGGAGCTGTTTTTT
v_call: TRBV5-6; j_call: TRBJ1-3; d_call: .; clone_size: .; cdr3_aa: CASSLPQVGGNTIYF; cdr3_nt: TGTGCCAGCAGCCTACCCCAGGTGGGCGGAAACACCATATATTTT
v_call: TRBV28; j_call: TRBJ1-4; d_call: .; clone_size: .; cdr3_aa: CASSLSGGTNEKLFF; cdr3_nt: TGTGCCAGCAGTTTATCTGGGGGCACTAATGAAAAACTGTTTTTT
v_call: TRBV12-5; j_call: TRBJ2-2; d_call: .; clone_size: .; cdr3_aa: CASGLVRSQLGGELFF; cdr3_nt: TGTGCTAGTGGTTTGGTACGAAGTCAGCTAGGCGGGGAGCTGTTTTTT
v_call: TRBV5-1; j_call: TRBJ1-1; d_call: .; clone_size: few; cdr3_aa: CASSPGRSTSDTEAFF; cdr3_nt: TGCGCCAGCAGCCCAGGGAGGAGCACGTCGGACACTGAAGCTTTCTTT
v_call: TRBV24-1; j_call: TRBJ2-7; d_call: TRBD2; clone_size: .; cdr3_aa: CATSDASGGDEQYF; cdr3_nt: TGTGCCACCAGTGATGCTAGCGGGGGCGACGAGCAGTACTTC
v_call: TRBV6-5; j_call: TRBJ1-2; d_call: .; clone_size: .; cdr3_aa: CASSYWKDTEGGYTF; cdr3_nt: TGTGCCAGCAGTTACTGGAAGGACACGGAGGGTGGCTACACCTTC
v_call: TRBV19; j_call: TRBJ1-2; d_call: .; clone_size: .; cdr3_aa: CASSFRQDNYTF; cdr3_nt: TGTGCCAGTAGTTTCAGACAGGATAACTACACCTTC
v_call: TRBV6-4; j_call: TRBJ2-7; d_call: TRBD1; clone_size: .; cdr3_aa: CASSRDRPYEQYF; cdr3_nt: TGTGCCAGCAGTAGGGACAGGCCCTACGAGCAGTACTTC
v_call: TRBV19; j_call: TRBJ2-3; d_call: TRBD1; clone_size: .; cdr3_aa: CASSTGQGDTQYF; cdr3_nt: TGTGCCAGTAGTACGGGACAGGGGGATACGCAGTATTTT
v_call: TRBV4-1; j_call: TRBJ1-2; d_call: .; clone_size: .; cdr3_aa: CASSQGGFGYGYTF; cdr3_nt: TGCGCCAGCAGCCAAGGGGGCTTCGGGTATGGCTACACCTTC
v_call: TRBV14; j_call: TRBJ1-2; d_call: .; clone_size: .; cdr3_aa: CASNLLGLPNYGYTF; cdr3_nt: TGTGCCAGCAACTTACTGGGCCTTCCTAACTATGGCTACACCTTC
v_call: TRBV27; j_call: TRBJ2-7; d_call: .; clone_size: .; cdr3_aa: CASSLQGVHEQYF; cdr3_nt: TGTGCCAGCAGTCTCCAAGGGGTCCACGAGCAGTACTTC
v_call: TRBV9; j_call: TRBJ2-2; d_call: TRBD2; clone_size: .; cdr3_aa: CASSVELAGGPRATGELFF; cdr3_nt: TGTGCCAGCAGCGTAGAGTTAGCGGGGGGGCCGAGGGCCACCGGGGAGCTGTTTTTT
v_call: TRBV13; j_call: TRBJ1-2; d_call: .; clone_size: .; cdr3_aa: CASSRSSGLSYGYTF; cdr3_nt: TGTGCCAGCAGCCGCAGTTCGGGACTTAGCTATGGCTACACCTTC
v_call: TRBV2; j_call: TRBJ1-1; d_call: .; clone_size: once; cdr3_aa: CASSEAMSGWSNTEAFF; cdr3_nt: TGTGCCAGCAGTGAAGCGATGTCAGGCTGGTCCAACACTGAAGCTTTCTTT
v_call: TRBV19; j_call: TRBJ2-3; d_call: TRBD1; clone_size: .; cdr3_aa: CASSMGTGEDTQYF; cdr3_nt: TGTGCCAGTAGTATGGGGACAGGGGAGGATACGCAGTATTTT
v_call: TRBV3-1/TRBV3-2; j_call: TRBJ1-1; d_call: TRBD1; clone_size: .; cdr3_aa: CASSSEPTGEKAFF; cdr3_nt: TGTGCCAGCAGCAGCGAGCCGACAGGGGAAAAGGCTTTCTTT
v_call: TRBV6-5; j_call: TRBJ1-5; d_call: .; clone_size: .; cdr3_aa: CASSSTWEQPQHF; cdr3_nt: TGTGCCAGCAGCTCCACGTGGGAGCAGCCCCAGCATTTT
v_call: TRBV5-1; j_call: TRBJ2-6; d_call: .; clone_size: once; cdr3_aa: CASSFLQGNRFSGANVLTF; cdr3_nt: TGCGCCAGCAGCTTTCTTCAGGGTAATCGGTTCTCTGGGGCCAACGTCCTGACTTTC
v_call: TRBV7-8; j_call: TRBJ2-7; d_call: .; clone_size: .; cdr3_aa: CASSHLGGEGYEQYF; cdr3_nt: TGTGCCAGCAGCCACCTCGGGGGAGAGGGATACGAGCAGTACTTC
v_call: TRBV7-7; j_call: TRBJ1-4; d_call: .; clone_size: .; cdr3_aa: CASSLERGEKLFF; cdr3_nt: TGTGCCAGCAGCTTAGAGAGAGGGGAAAAACTGTTTTTT
v_call: TRBV18; j_call: TRBJ1-6; d_call: .; clone_size: few; cdr3_aa: CASSEWTDYNSPLHF; cdr3_nt: TGTGCCAGCTCAGAATGGACAGACTATAATTCACCCCTCCACTTT
v_call: TRBV27; j_call: TRBJ1-5; d_call: .; clone_size: .; cdr3_aa: CASSPSTGLYWSNQPQHF; cdr3_nt: TGTGCCAGCAGTCCCTCAACAGGGTTGTATTGGAGCAATCAGCCCCAGCATTTT
v_call: TRBV5-1; j_call: TRBJ1-3; d_call: TRBD1; clone_size: .; cdr3_aa: CASRTGRGVGNTIYF; cdr3_nt: TGCGCCAGCAGAACCGGCAGGGGGGTCGGAAACACCATATATTTT
v_call: TRBV19; j_call: TRBJ1-2; d_call: TRBD1; clone_size: once; cdr3_aa: CASSRLRGQARIGYTF; cdr3_nt: TGTGCCAGTAGTAGGTTGCGTGGACAGGCTAGAATCGGCTACACCTTC
v_call: TRBV2; j_call: TRBJ2-3; d_call: .; clone_size: .; cdr3_aa: CASTRIYQGGDTDTQYF; cdr3_nt: TGTGCCAGCACCCGAATATACCAGGGGGGTGACACAGATACGCAGTATTTT
v_call: TRBV5-8; j_call: TRBJ2-1; d_call: TRBD2; clone_size: .; cdr3_aa: CASIEGRGAYNEQFF; cdr3_nt: TGTGCCAGCATCGAGGGGAGGGGCGCCTACAATGAGCAGTTCTTC
v_call: TRBV5-1; j_call: TRBJ2-7; d_call: TRBD2; clone_size: once; cdr3_aa: CASSLRGGHPYEQYF; cdr3_nt: TGCGCCAGCAGCTTACGCGGGGGGCACCCCTACGAGCAGTACTTC
v_call: TRBV6-5; j_call: TRBJ2-3; d_call: TRBD1; clone_size: .; cdr3_aa: CASTTSGGDTQYF; cdr3_nt: TGTGCCAGCACGACCTCAGGGGGCGATACGCAGTATTTT
v_call: TRBV2; j_call: TRBJ2-4; d_call: .; clone_size: .; cdr3_aa: CASSVGASVAKNIQYF; cdr3_nt: TGTGCCAGCAGCGTAGGGGCGTCTGTAGCCAAAAACATTCAGTACTTC
v_call: TRBV5-1; j_call: TRBJ1-3; d_call: .; clone_size: .; cdr3_aa: CASSLDGHFSGNTIYF; cdr3_nt: TGCGCCAGCAGCTTGGATGGACACTTCTCTGGAAACACCATATATTTT
v_call: TRBV6-5; j_call: TRBJ1-6; d_call: .; clone_size: .; cdr3_aa: CASSRGTALHSLHF; cdr3_nt: TGTGCCAGCAGTCGGGGGACCGCTCTTCATTCCCTCCACTTT
v_call: TRBV5-4; j_call: TRBJ1-2; d_call: .; clone_size: once; cdr3_aa: CASSDRSYGYTF; cdr3_nt: TGTGCCAGTAGTGACAGGAGCTATGGCTACACCTTC
v_call: TRBV28; j_call: TRBJ1-4; d_call: TRBD1; clone_size: .; cdr3_aa: CASSSGGELSEKLFF; cdr3_nt: TGTGCCAGCAGTTCAGGGGGCGAGCTTAGTGAAAAACTGTTTTTT
v_call: TRBV5-1; j_call: TRBJ1-1; d_call: TRBD1; clone_size: .; cdr3_aa: CASSTGTANTEAFF; cdr3_nt: TGCGCCAGCAGCACCGGGACAGCGAACACTGAAGCTTTCTTT
v_call: TRBV6-5; j_call: TRBJ1-1; d_call: TRBD1; clone_size: .; cdr3_aa: CASSLSGGWAEAFF; cdr3_nt: TGTGCCAGCAGTCTCTCAGGGGGCTGGGCTGAAGCTTTCTTT
v_call: TRBV11-2; j_call: TRBJ1-1; d_call: .; clone_size: .; cdr3_aa: CASSLVGRTNTEAFF; cdr3_nt: TGTGCCAGCAGCTTAGTGGGGCGGACGAACACTGAAGCTTTCTTT
v_call: TRBV30; j_call: TRBJ2-7; d_call: .; clone_size: .; cdr3_aa: CAWSALLGGASYEQYF; cdr3_nt: TGTGCCTGGAGTGCCCTTTTGGGGGGGGCGTCCTACGAGCAGTACTTC
v_call: TRBV27; j_call: TRBJ2-1; d_call: TRBD2; clone_size: .; cdr3_aa: CASSLELAGGPGEQFF; cdr3_nt: TGTGCCAGCAGTTTAGAACTAGCGGGGGGGCCAGGGGAGCAGTTCTTC
v_call: TRBV29-1; j_call: TRBJ1-1; d_call: .; clone_size: .; cdr3_aa: CSVQRQRGRAFF; cdr3_nt: TGCAGCGTCCAACGACAGAGGGGGAGAGCTTTCTTT